This T cell receptor (beta chain) was sequenced for a study of cytomegalovirus exposure and HLA in healthy donors. Details on this clone: The antigen is unknown.

The junction had 7 bases not matched to a gene; V was cut back by 3 bases and J by 1 base. The CDR3 is 16 amino acids. From germline, CDR1 is SGHVS and CDR2 FQNEAQ. 60 Vbeta and 13 Jbeta primers were used in PCR. Libraries were prepared by immunoSEQ multiplex PCR; TCRdb keeps only in-frame clonotypes and omits some of them. The sample includes 150,000 to 200,000 clones, around two thirds seen only once; the top ten take about 10%. Study-wide results and caveats: In most subjects, TCR beta sequences reportedly gave accurate predictions of HLA-A and HLA-B alleles. Cytomegalovirus association was listed for about 150 TCR beta chains.

This clonotype was obtained from a man between 25 and 39 years old in good health and CMV-seropositive. Sequenced input: PBMCs. The rearrangement links TRBV7-8 to TRBJ2-3; 7 positions agree with TRBD2. The CDR3 protein is CASSFPASGRTDTQYF. CDR3 in DNA: TGTGCCAGCAGCTTTCCGGCTAGCGGACGCACAGATACGCAGTATTTT.